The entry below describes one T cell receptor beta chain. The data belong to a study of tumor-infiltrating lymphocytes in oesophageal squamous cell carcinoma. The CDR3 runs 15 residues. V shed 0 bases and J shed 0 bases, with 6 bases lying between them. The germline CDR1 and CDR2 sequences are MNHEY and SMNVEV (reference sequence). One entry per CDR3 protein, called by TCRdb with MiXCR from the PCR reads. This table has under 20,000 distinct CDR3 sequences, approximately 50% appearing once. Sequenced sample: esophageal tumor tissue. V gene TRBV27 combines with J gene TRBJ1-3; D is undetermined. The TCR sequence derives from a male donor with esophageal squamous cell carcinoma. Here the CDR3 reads CASSLSGSSGNTIYF. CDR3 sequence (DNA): TGTGCCAGCAGTTTATCCGGTAGCTCTGGAAACACCATATATTTT.